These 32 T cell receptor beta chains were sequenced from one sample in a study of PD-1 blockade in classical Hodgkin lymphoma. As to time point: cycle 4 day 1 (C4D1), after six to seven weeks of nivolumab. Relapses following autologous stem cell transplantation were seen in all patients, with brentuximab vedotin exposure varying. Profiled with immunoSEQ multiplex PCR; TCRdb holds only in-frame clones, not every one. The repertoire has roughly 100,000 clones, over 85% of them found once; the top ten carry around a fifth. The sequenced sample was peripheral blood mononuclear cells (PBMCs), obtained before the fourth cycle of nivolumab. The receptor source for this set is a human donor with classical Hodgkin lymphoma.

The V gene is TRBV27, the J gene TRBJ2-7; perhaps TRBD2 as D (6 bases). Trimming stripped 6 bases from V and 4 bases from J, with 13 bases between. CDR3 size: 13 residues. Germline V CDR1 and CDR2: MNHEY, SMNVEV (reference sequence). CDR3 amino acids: CASRAGPVYEQYF. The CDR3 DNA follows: TGTGCCAGCAGGGCGGGACCGGTGTACGAGCAGTACTTC.

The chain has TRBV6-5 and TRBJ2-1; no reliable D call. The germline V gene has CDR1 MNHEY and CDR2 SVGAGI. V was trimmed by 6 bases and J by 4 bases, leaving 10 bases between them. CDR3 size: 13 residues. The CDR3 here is CASSSYLYNEQFF. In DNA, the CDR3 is TGTGCCAGCAGCAGTTACTTGTACAATGAGCAGTTCTTC.

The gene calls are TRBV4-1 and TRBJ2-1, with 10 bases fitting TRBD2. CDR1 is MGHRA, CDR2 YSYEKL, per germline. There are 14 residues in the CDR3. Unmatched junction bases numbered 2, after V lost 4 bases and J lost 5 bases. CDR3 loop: CASSPLAGDNEQFF. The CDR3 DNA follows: TGCGCCAGCAGCCCTCTAGCGGGAGACAATGAGCAGTTCTTC.

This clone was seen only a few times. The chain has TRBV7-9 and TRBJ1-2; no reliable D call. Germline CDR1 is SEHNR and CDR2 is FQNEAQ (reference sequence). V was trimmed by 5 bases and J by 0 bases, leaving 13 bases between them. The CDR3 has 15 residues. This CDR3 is CASSPTAATNYGYTF. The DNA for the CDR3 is TGTGCCAGCAGCCCCACGGCAGCAACTAACTATGGCTACACCTTC.

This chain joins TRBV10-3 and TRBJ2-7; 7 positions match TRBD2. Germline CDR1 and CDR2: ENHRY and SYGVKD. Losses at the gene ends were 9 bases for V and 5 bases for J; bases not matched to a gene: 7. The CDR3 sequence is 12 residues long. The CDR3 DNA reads TGTGCCATAAAAGCCGGGGGGAACGAGCAGTACTTC. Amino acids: CAIKAGGNEQYF.

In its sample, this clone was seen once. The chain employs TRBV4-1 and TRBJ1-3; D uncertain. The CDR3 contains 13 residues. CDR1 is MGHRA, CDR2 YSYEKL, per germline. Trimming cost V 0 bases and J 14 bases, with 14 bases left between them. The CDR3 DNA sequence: TGCGCCAGCAGCCAAGAGGTGGCTTCAACCCTATATTTT. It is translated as CASSQEVASTLYF.

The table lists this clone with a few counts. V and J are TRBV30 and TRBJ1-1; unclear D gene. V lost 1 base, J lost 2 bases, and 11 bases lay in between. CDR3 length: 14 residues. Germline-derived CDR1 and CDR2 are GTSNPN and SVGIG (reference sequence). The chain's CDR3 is CAWSAWDGNTEAFF. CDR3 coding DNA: TGTGCCTGGAGTGCCTGGGATGGAAACACTGAAGCTTTCTTT.

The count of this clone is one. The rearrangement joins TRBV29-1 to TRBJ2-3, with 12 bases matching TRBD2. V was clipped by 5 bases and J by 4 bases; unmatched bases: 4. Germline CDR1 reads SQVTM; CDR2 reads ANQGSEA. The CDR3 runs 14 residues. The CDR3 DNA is TGCAGCGTTCGACTAGCGGGAGTGGCAGATACGCAGTATTTT. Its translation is CSVRLAGVADTQYF.

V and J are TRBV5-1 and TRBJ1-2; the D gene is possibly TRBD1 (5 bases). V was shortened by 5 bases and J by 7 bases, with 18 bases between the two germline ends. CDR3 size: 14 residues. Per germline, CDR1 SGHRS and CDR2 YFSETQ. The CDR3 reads CASRMDWRGLGYTF. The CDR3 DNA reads TGCGCCAGCAGGATGGATTGGAGGGGTCTTGGCTACACCTTC.

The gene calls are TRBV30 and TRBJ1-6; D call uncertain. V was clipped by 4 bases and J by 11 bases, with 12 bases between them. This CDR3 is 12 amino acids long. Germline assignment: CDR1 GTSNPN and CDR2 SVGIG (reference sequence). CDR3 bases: TGTGCCTGGAACCCTACGGACGCACCCCTCCACTTT. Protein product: CAWNPTDAPLHF. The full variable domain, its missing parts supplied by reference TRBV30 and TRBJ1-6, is SQTIHQWPATLVQPVGSPLSLECTVEGTSNPNLYWYRQAAGRGLQLLFYSVGIGQISSEVPQNLSASRPQDRQFILSSKKLLLSDSGFYLCAWNPTDAPLHFGNGTRLTVT.

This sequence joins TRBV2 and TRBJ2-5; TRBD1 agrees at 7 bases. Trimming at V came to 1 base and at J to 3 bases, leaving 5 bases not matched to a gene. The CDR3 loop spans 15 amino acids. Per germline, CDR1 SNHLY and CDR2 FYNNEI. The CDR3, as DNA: TGTGCCAGCAGTGAAGGGGCAGGGGGAGAAGAGACCCAGTACTTC. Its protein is CASSEGAGGEETQYF.

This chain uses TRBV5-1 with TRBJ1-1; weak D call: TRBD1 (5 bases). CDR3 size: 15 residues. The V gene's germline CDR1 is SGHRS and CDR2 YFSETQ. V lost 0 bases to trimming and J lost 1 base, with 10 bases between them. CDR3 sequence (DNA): TGCGCCAGCAGCTTGGGCGGGACGCAGAACACTGAAGCTTTCTTT. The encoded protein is CASSLGGTQNTEAFF.

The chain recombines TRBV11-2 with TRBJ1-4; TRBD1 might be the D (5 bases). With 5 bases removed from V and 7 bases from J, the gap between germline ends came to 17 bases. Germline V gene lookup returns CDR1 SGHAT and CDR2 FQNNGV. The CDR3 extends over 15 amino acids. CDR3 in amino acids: CASSPGGARGEKLFF. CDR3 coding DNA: TGTGCCAGCAGCCCGGGCGGGGCGCGGGGTGAAAAACTGTTTTTT. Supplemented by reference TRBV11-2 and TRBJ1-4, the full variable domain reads EAGVAQSPRYKIIEKRQSVAFWCNPISGHATLYWYQQILGQGPKLLIQFQNNGVVDDSQLPKDRFSAERLKGVDSTLKIQPAKLEDSAVYLCASSPGGARGEKLFFGSGTQLSVL.

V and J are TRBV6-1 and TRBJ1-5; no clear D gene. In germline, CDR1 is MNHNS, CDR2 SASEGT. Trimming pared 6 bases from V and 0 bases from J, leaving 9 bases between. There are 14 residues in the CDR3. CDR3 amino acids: CASRDLGSNQPQHF. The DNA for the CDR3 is TGTGCCAGCAGGGACTTGGGTAGCAATCAGCCCCAGCATTTT.

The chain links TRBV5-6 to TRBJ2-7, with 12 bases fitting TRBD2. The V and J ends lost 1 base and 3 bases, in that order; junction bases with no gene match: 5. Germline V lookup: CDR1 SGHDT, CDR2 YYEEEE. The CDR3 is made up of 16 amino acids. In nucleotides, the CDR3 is TGTGCCAGCAGCTTGTACAGGACTAGCGGGAACTACGAGCAGTACTTC. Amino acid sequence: CASSLYRTSGNYEQYF.

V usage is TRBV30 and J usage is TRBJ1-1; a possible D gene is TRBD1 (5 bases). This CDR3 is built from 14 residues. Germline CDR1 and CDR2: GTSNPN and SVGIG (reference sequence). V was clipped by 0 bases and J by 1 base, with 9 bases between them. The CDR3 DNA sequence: TGTGCCTGGAGTGTCGGGGGTCCGAACACTGAAGCTTTCTTT. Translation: CAWSVGGPNTEAFF.

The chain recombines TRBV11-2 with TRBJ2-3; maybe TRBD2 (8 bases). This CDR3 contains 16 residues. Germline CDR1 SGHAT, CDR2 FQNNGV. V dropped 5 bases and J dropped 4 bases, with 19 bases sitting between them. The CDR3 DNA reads TGTGCCAGCAGCCCTCCATCGGGAGGGGGCGCAGATACGCAGTATTTT. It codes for CASSPPSGGGADTQYF.

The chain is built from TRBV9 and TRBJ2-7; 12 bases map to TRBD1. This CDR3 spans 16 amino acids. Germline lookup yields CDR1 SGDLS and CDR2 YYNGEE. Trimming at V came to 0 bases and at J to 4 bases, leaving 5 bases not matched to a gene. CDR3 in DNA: TGTGCCAGCAGCGTAGAGTCGGGACAGGGGGCGTACGAGCAGTACTTC. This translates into CASSVESGQGAYEQYF.

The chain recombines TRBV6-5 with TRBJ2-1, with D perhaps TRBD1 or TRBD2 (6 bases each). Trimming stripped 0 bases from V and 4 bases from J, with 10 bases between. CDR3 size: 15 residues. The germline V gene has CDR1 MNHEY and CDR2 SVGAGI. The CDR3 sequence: CASSYSGGTYNEQFF. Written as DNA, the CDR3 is TGTGCCAGCAGTTACTCTGGCGGGACATACAATGAGCAGTTCTTC.

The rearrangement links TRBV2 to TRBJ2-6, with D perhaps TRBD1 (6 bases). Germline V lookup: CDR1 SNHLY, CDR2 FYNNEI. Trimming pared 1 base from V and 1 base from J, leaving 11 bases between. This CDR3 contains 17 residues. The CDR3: CASSEDRVGSGANVLTF. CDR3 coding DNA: TGTGCCAGCAGTGAAGACAGGGTAGGGTCTGGGGCCAACGTCCTGACTTTC.

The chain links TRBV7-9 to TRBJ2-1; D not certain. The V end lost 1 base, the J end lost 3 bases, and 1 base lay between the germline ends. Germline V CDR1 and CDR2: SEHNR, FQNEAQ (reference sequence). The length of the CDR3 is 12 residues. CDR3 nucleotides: TGTGCCAGCAGCTTAGACTACAATGAGCAGTTCTTC. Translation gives CASSLDYNEQFF.

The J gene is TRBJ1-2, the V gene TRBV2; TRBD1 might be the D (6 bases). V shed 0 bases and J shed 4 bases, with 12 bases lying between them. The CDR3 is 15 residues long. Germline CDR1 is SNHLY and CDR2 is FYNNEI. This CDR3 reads CASSEALGGSYGYTF. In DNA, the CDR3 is TGTGCCAGCAGTGAAGCGCTAGGGGGGAGCTATGGCTACACCTTC.

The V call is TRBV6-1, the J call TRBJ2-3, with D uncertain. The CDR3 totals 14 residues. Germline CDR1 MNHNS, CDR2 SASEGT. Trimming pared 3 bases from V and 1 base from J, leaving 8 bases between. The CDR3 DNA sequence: TGTGCCAGCAGTGACTGGACCCGCACAGATACGCAGTATTTT. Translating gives CASSDWTRTDTQYF.

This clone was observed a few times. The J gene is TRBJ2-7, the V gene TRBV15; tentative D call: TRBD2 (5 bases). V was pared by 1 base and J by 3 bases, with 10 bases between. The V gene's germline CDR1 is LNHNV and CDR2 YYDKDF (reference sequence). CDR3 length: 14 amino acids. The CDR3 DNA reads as TGTGCCACCAGCAGAGCACTAGTGGGCTACGAGCAGTACTTC. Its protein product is CATSRALVGYEQYF.

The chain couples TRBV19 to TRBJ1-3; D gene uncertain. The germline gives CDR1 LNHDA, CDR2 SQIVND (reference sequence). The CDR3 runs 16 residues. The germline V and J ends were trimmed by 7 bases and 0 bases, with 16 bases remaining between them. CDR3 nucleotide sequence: TGTGCCAGTATAAACGGAGCTTTTGCCTCTGGAAACACCATATATTTT. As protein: CASINGAFASGNTIYF.

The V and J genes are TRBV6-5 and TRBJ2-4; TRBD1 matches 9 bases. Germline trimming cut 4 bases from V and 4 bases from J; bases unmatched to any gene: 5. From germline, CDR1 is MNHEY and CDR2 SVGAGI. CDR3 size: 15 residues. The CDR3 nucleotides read TGTGCCAGCAGTTTCGTCGACAGGGGGAAAAACATTCAGTACTTC. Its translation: CASSFVDRGKNIQYF.

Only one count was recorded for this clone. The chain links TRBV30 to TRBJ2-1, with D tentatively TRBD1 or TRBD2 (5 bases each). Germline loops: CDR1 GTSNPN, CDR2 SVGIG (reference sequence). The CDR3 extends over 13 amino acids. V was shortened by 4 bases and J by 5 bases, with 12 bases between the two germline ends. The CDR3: CAWKRDANNEQFF. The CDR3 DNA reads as TGTGCCTGGAAACGGGACGCCAACAATGAGCAGTTCTTC. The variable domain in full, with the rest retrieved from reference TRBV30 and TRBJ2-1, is SQTIHQWPATLVQPVGSPLSLECTVEGTSNPNLYWYRQAAGRGLQLLFYSVGIGQISSEVPQNLSASRPQDRQFILSSKKLLLSDSGFYLCAWKRDANNEQFFGPGTRLTVL.

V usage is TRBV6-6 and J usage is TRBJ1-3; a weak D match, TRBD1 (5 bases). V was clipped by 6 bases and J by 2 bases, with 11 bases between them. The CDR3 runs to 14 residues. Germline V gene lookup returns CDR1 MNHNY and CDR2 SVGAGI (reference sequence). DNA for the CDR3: TGTGCCAGCAGCCAGACAGATACTGGAAACACCATATATTTT. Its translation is CASSQTDTGNTIYF.

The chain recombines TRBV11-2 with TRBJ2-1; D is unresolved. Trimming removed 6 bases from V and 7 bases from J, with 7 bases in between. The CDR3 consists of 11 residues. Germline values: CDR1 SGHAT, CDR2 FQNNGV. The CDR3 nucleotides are TGTGCCAGCAGACGAGTAAATGAGCAGTTCTTC. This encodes CASRRVNEQFF.

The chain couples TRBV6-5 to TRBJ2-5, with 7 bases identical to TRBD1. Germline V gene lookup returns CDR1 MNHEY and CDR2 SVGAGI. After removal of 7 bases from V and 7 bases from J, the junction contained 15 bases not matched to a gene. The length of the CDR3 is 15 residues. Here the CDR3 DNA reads TGTGCCAGCACCCTCACCACAGGGGCCGAGGGGACCCAGTACTTC. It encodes CASTLTTGAEGTQYF.

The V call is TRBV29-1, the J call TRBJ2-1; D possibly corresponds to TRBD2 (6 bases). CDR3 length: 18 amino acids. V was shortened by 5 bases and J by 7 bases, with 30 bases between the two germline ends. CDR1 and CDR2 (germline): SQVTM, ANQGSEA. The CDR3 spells CSVHWVGRRPEFSNEQFF. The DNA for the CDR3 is TGCAGCGTTCATTGGGTCGGGAGACGCCCCGAGTTTTCGAATGAGCAGTTCTTC.

The CDR3 sequence: CASSPTQGAGELFF. The DNA for the CDR3 is TGTGCCAGCAGCCCCACTCAGGGGGCCGGGGAGCTGTTTTTT. This rearrangement joins TRBV7-7 to TRBJ2-2; TRBD1 matches at 7 bases. CDR1 SSHAT and CDR2 FNYEAQ come from the germline V gene (reference sequence). This CDR3 has 14 residues. V lost 5 bases, J lost 6 bases, and 6 bases stayed unmatched.